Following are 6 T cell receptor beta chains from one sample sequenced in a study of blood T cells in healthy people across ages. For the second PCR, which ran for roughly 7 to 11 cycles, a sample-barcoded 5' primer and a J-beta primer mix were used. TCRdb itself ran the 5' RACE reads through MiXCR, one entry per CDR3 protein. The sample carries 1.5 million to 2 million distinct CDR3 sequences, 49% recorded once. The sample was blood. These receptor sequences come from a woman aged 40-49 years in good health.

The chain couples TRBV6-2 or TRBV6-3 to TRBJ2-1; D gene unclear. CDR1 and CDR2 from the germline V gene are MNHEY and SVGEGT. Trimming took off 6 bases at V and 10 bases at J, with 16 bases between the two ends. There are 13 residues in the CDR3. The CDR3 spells CASSTTRTGEQFF. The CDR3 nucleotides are TGTGCCAGCAGCACAACACGGACCGGGGAGCAGTTCTTC.

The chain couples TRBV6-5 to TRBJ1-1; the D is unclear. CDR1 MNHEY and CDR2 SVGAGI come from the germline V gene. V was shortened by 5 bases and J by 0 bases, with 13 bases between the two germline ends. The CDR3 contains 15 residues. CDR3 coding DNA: TGTGCCAGCAGTCCCCACAGTATTTTGAACACTGAAGCTTTCTTT. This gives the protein CASSPHSILNTEAFF.

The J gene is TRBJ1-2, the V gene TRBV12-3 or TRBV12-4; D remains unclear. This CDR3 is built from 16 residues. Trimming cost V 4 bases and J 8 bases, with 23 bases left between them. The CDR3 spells CASSSPGGKKGRGYTF. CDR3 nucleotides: TGTGCCAGCAGTTCCCCGGGAGGGAAAAAGGGAAGGGGCTACACCTTC.

The CDR3 spells CSARKPGTGLIETQYF. Here the CDR3 DNA reads TGCAGTGCTAGAAAACCCGGGACAGGGTTGATTGAGACCCAGTACTTC. This sequence joins TRBV20-1 and TRBJ2-4; TRBD1 aligns across 9 bases. The DNA end favors TRBJ2-5, so the J call may be wrong. There are 16 residues in the CDR3. Germline values: CDR1 DFQATT, CDR2 SNEGSKA (reference sequence).

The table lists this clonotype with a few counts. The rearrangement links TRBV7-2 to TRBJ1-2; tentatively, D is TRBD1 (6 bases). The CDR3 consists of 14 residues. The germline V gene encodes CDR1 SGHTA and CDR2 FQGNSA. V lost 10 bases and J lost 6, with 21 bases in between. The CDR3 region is CAIQGGTPGNGYTF. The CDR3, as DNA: TGTGCCATCCAAGGAGGGACACCGGGCAATGGCTACACCTTC.

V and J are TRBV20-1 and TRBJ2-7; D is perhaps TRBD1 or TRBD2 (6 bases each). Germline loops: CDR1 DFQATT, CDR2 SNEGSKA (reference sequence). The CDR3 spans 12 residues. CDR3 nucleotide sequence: TGCAGCGCCCTCTGGGGGGCAGACGAGCAGTACTTC. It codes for CSALWGADEQYF.